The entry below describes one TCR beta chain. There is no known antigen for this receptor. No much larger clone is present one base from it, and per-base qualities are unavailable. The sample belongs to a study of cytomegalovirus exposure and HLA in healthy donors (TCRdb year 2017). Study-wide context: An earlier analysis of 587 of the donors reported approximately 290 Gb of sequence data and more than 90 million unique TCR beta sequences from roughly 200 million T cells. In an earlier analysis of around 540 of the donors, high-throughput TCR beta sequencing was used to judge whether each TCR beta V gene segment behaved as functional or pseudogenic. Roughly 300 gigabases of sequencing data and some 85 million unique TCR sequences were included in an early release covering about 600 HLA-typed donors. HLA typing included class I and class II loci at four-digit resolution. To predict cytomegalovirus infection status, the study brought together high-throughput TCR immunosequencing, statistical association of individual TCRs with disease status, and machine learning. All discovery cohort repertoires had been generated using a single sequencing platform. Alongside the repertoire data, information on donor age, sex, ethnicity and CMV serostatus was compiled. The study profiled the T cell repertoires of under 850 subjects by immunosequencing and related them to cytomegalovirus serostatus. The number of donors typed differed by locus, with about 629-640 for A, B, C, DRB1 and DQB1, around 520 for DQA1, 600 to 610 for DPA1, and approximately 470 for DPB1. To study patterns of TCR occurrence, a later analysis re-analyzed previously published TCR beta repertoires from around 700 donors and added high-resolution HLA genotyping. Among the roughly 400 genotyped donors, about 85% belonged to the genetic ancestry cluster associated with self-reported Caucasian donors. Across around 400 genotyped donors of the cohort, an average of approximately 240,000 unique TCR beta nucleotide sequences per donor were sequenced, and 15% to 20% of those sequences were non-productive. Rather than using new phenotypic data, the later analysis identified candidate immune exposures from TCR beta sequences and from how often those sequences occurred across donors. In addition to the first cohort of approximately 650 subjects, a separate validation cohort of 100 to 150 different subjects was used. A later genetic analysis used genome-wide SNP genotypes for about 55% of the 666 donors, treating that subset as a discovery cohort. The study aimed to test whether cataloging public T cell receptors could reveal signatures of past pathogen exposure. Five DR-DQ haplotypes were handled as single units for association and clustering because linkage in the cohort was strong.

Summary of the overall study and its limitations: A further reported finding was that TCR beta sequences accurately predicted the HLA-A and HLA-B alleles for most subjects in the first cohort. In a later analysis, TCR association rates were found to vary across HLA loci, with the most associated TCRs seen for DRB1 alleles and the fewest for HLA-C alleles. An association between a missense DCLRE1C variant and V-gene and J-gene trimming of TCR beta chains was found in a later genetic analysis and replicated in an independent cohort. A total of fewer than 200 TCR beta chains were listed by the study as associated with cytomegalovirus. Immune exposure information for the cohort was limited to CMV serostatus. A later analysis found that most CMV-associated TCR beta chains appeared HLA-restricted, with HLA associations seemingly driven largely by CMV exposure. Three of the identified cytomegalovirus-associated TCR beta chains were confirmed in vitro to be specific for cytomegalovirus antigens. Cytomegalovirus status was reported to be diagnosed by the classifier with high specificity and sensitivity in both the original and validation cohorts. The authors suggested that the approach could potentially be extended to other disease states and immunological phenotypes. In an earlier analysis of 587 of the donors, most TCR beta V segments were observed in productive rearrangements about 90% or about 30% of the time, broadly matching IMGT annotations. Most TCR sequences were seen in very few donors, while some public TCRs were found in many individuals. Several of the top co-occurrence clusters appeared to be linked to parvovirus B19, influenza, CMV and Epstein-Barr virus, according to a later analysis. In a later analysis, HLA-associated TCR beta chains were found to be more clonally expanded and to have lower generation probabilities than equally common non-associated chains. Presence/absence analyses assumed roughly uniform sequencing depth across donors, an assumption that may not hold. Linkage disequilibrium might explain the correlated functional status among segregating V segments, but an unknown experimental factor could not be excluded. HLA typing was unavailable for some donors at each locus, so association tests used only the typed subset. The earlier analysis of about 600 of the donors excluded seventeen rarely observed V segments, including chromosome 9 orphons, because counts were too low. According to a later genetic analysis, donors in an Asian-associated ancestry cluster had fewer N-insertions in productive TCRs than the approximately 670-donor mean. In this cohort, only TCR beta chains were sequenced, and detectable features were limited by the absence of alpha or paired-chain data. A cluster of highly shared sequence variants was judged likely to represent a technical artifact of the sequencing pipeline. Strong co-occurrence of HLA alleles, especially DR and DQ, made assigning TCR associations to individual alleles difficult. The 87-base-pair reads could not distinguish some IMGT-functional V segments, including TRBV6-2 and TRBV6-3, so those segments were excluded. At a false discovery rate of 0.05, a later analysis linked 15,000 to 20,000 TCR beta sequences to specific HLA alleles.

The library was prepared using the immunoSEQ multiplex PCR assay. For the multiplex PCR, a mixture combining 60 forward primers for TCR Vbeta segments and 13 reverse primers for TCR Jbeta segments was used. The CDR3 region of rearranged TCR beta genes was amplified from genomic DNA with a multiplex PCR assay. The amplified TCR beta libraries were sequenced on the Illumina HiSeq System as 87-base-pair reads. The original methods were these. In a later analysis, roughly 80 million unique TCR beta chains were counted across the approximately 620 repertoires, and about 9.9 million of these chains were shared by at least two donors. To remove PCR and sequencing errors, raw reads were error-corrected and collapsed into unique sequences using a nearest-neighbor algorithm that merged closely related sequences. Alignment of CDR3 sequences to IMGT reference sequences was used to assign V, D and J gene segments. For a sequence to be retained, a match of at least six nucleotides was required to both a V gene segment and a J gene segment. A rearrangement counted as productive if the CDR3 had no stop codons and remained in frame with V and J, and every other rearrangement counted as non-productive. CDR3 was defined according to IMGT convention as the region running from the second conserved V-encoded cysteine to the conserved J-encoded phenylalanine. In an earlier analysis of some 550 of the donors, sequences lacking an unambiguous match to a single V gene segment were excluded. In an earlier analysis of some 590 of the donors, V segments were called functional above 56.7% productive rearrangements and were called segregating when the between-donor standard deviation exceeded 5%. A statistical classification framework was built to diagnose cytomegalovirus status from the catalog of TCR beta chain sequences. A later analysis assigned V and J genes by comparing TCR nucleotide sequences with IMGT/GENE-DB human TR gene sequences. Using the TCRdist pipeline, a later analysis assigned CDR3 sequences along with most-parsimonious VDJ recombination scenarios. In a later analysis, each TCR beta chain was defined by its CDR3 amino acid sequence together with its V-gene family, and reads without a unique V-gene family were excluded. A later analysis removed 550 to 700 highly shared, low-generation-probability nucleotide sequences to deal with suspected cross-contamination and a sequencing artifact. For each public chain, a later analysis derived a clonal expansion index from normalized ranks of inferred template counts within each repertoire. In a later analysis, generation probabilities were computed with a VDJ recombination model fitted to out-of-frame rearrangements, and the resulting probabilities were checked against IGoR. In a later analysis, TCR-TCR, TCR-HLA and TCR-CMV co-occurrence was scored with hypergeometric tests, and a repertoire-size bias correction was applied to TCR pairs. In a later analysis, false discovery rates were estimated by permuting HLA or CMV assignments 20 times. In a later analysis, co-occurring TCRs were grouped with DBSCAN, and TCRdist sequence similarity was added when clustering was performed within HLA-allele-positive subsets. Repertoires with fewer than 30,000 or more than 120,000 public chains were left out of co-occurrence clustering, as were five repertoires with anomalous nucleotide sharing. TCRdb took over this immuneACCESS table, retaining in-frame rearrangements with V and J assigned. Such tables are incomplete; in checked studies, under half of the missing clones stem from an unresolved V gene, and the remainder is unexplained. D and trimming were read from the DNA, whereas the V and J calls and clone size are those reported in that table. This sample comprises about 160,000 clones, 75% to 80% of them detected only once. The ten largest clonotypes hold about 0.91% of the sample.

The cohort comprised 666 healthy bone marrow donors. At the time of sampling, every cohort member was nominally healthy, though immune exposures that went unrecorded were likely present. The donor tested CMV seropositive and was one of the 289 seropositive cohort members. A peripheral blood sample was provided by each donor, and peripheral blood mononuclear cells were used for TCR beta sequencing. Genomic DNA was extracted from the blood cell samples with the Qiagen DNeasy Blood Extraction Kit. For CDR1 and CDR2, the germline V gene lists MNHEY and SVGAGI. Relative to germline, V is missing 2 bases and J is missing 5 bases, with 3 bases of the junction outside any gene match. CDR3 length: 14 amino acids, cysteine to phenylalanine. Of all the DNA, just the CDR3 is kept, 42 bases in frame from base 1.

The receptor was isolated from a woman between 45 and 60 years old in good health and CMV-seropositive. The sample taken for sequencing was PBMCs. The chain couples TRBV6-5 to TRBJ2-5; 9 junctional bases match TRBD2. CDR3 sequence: CASSYGGRGETQYF. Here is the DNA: TGTGCCAGCAGTTACGGCGGGAGGGGGGAGACCCAGTACTTC.